Included here is one TCR beta chain sequence, with context. The entry originates in a study of blood T cell repertoires in COVID-19. Original processing methods: It was from reference gene primer amplification that nucleated cell counts were estimated. Repertoires were generated with immunoSEQ multiplex PCR, while TCRdb's copy carries only in-frame clones and drops some. The DNA gave D and trimming, while V, J and clone size come from that table. The data show a few hundred thousand clones, with more than 70% seen just once and 0.95% to 1.5% held by the top ten. With V trimmed by 0 bases and J by 2 bases, 9 bases remained unmatched. The CDR3 consists of 18 residues. The V gene's germline CDR1 is SGHNT and CDR2 YYREEE (reference sequence).

Sequencing used peripheral blood. The rearrangement uses TRBV5-4 and TRBJ2-2, with 8 bases identical to TRBD1. This receptor was obtained from a man aged 35 to 55 with acute or convalescent COVID-19. CDR3 nucleotides: TGTGCCAGCAGCTTGGGTCGAGACAGGGGTTTCAACACCGGGGAGCTGTTTTTT. As protein: CASSLGRDRGFNTGELFF.